A selection of T cell receptor beta chains follows, all from one sample in a study of beta chain features in type 1 diabetes. Only in-frame clones appear in the TCRdb table, and some are missing; sequencing was by immunoSEQ multiplex PCR. The data show around 130,000 clones, 9% seen once. Sequencing was carried out using central memory CD4+ T cells from blood. The receptors originated from a man under 40 with type 1 diabetes. Each CDR3 is given with its conserved first and last residue. A D gene is named only where the DNA matches it firmly. Not every row has a clone size; where given, it reads once, few, many or a size class.

j_gene,d_gene,v_gene,abundance,CDR3aa,CDR3nt
TRBJ1-6,TRBD1,TRBV12-5,few,CASGFDRGDSPLHF,TGTGCTAGTGGCTTCGACAGGGGGGATTCACCCCTCCACTTT
TRBJ1-2,-,TRBV5-8,-,CASSPDFGYTF,TGTGCCAGCAGCCCTGACTTTGGCTACACCTTC
TRBJ1-1,-,TRBV2,medium-sized,CASQEGLNTEAFF,TGTGCCAGCCAGGAGGGTCTGAACACTGAAGCTTTCTTT
TRBJ1-3,-,TRBV18,-,CASSPLMDSHIYF,TGTGCCAGCTCACCATTGATGGACTCCCACATATATTTT
TRBJ1-2,TRBD1,TRBV29-1,-,CSVGQGGSYGYTF,TGCAGCGTGGGACAGGGGGGGTCGTATGGCTACACCTTC
TRBJ1-5,-,TRBV19,few,CASKSGERLQPQHF,TGTGCCAGTAAGTCGGGGGAACGGCTGCAGCCCCAGCATTTT
TRBJ1-1,TRBD1,TRBV7-3,few,CASSPTGQGHTEAFF,TGTGCCAGCAGCCCTACCGGACAGGGACACACTGAAGCTTTCTTT
TRBJ2-1,TRBD1,TRBV9,few,CASSVMSGGRGEQFF,TGTGCCAGCAGCGTAATGTCAGGGGGCCGGGGTGAGCAGTTCTTC
TRBJ1-2,TRBD1,TRBV28,few,CATRDRGYYGYTF,TGTGCCACCCGGGACAGGGGCTACTATGGCTACACCTTC
TRBJ2-5,-,TRBV7-3,-,CASSFTEPGTQYF,TGTGCCAGCAGCTTTACCGAGCCGGGGACCCAGTACTTC
TRBJ2-5,-,TRBV2,few,CASSAGGQETQYF,TGTGCCAGCAGCGCCGGGGGACAAGAGACCCAGTACTTC
TRBJ2-1,TRBD2,TRBV27,-,CASSSLAGGGSYNEQFF,TGTGCCAGCAGTTCACTAGCGGGGGGTGGTTCCTACAATGAGCAGTTCTTC
TRBJ2-3,TRBD2,TRBV7-9,-,CASSLSGGVADTQYF,TGTGCCAGCAGCTTAAGCGGGGGGGTAGCAGATACGCAGTATTTT
TRBJ2-1,TRBD1,TRBV29-1,many,CSAYLPGQSSNEQFF,TGCAGCGCGTATCTTCCGGGACAGAGCTCCAATGAGCAGTTCTTC
TRBJ2-5,TRBD2,TRBV11-2,-,CASSSRLAGGRGTQYF,TGTGCCAGCAGCTCTCGACTAGCGGGGGGCCGAGGGACCCAGTACTTC
TRBJ1-2,-,TRBV14,-,CASSQDTYYGYTF,TGTGCCAGCAGCCAAGACACATACTATGGCTACACCTTC
TRBJ2-3,TRBD2,TRBV7-6,few,CASSGPGGPGTDTQYF,TGTGCCAGCAGCGGACCGGGGGGGCCCGGCACAGATACGCAGTATTTT
TRBJ2-7,TRBD1,TRBV6-6,-,CASTRTGAPEQYF,TGTGCCAGCACCCGGACAGGGGCACCCGAGCAGTACTTC
TRBJ2-3,-,TRBV7-2,-,CASSLMGGSTDTQYF,TGTGCCAGCAGCCTTATGGGCGGGAGCACAGATACGCAGTATTTT
TRBJ2-5,TRBD2,TRBV9,-,CASSLSGTTQETQYF,TGTGCCAGCAGCTTATCCGGGACTACGCAAGAGACCCAGTACTTC
TRBJ2-1,TRBD1,TRBV9,few,CASSVAGDSSYNEQFF,TGTGCCAGCAGCGTAGCCGGGGACAGCTCCTACAATGAGCAGTTCTTC
TRBJ2-5,TRBD1,TRBV5-4,few,CASSLRGPETQYF,TGTGCCAGCAGCTTGAGGGGGCCGGAGACCCAGTACTTC
TRBJ2-5,-,TRBV4-3,few,CASSQDLGSVTGRETQYF,TGCGCCAGCAGCCAAGATCTAGGTTCCGTGACAGGTCGTGAGACCCAGTACTTC
TRBJ1-2,TRBD1,TRBV7-9,many,CASSLGQGASNYGYTF,TGTGCCAGCAGCTTAGGACAGGGAGCTTCTAACTATGGCTACACCTTC
TRBJ1-6,TRBD1,TRBV6-4,few,CASSALRGPEDSPLHF,TGTGCCAGCAGTGCTCTCAGGGGGCCCGAGGATTCACCCCTCCACTTT
TRBJ2-5,-,TRBV11-2,-,CATRGATYQETQYF,TGTGCCACACGCGGGGCCACATACCAAGAGACCCAGTACTTC
TRBJ1-5,TRBD1,TRBV10-3,few,CAISSQGDSNQPQHF,TGTGCCATCTCCTCACAGGGGGACAGCAATCAGCCCCAGCATTTT
TRBJ1-2,TRBD1,TRBV7-2,-,CASSAVDTGVLNYGYTF,TGTGCCAGCAGCGCCGTAGACACAGGGGTACTCAACTATGGCTACACCTTC
TRBJ1-5,-,TRBV12-5,few,CASGLPGQPQHF,TGTGCTAGTGGTTTGCCAGGGCAGCCCCAGCATTTT
TRBJ2-5,-,TRBV29-1,many,CSVLGPETQYF,TGCAGCGTTTTGGGGCCGGAGACCCAGTACTTC
TRBJ1-1,TRBD1,TRBV6-5,-,CASSSWDRLNTEAFF,TGTGCCAGCAGTTCTTGGGACAGACTAAACACTGAAGCTTTCTTT
TRBJ1-4,TRBD1,TRBV5-1,-,CASSMDRAGEKLFF,TGCGCCAGCAGCATGGACAGGGCTGGGGAAAAACTGTTTTTT
TRBJ1-1,-,TRBV19,few,CASSPTGNTEAFF,TGTGCCAGTAGTCCGACAGGGAACACTGAAGCTTTCTTT
TRBJ2-5,TRBD2,TRBV9,-,CASSVGSAGGTETQYF,TGTGCCAGCAGCGTAGGTTCGGCGGGGGGGACGGAGACCCAGTACTTC
TRBJ2-7,-,TRBV4-3,few,CASSQETQGEQYF,TGCGCCAGCAGCCAAGAGACACAGGGAGAGCAGTACTTC
TRBJ1-1,-,TRBV7-9,-,CASSFRATEAFF,TGTGCCAGCAGCTTCAGGGCCACTGAAGCTTTCTTT
TRBJ2-5,-,TRBV6-6,few,CASSYSTAQETQYF,TGTGCCAGCAGTTACTCCACAGCTCAAGAGACCCAGTACTTC
TRBJ2-7,-,TRBV7-7,few,CASSPGQPGAYEQYF,TGTGCTAGCAGCCCGGGACAGCCGGGGGCCTACGAGCAGTACTTC
TRBJ2-2,-,TRBV7-8,few,CASSLGRELFF,TGTGCCAGCAGCCTGGGCCGGGAGCTGTTTTTT
TRBJ2-2,TRBD1,TRBV6-1,few,CASRGTDYTGELFF,TGTGCCAGCAGAGGGACAGACTACACCGGGGAGCTGTTTTTT
TRBJ2-5,-,TRBV9,-,CASSVGPGSGETQYF,TGTGCCAGCAGCGTAGGTCCAGGTTCAGGGGAGACCCAGTACTTC
TRBJ2-5,TRBD1,TRBV7-3,-,CASSTGQVKETQYF,TGTGCCAGCAGCACCGGACAGGTCAAAGAGACCCAGTACTTC
TRBJ1-5,-,TRBV7-2,-,CASSRPNQPQHF,TGTGCCAGCAGTCGTCCCAATCAGCCCCAGCATTTT
TRBJ2-6,TRBD1,TRBV30,-,CAWSSGTASWANVLTF,TGTGCCTGGAGTTCGGGGACAGCCAGTTGGGCCAACGTCCTGACTTTC
TRBJ2-1,TRBD2,TRBV7-2,-,CASSRSWGGDNEQFF,TGTGCCAGCAGCCGATCGTGGGGGGGGGACAATGAGCAGTTCTTC
TRBJ1-1,-,TRBV29-1,-,CARRGAVTEAFF,TGCGCCCGCCGGGGGGCAGTCACTGAAGCTTTCTTT
TRBJ1-2,-,TRBV6-6,-,CASSYRESYGYTF,TGTGCCAGCAGTTACCGGGAATCTTATGGCTACACCTTC
TRBJ2-5,TRBD2,TRBV30,-,CAWSSGGVGETQYF,TGTGCCTGGAGTTCGGGAGGGGTCGGGGAGACCCAGTACTTC
TRBJ1-4,TRBD1,TRBV18,few,CASSLRDRSEKLFF,TGTGCCAGCTCACTTCGGGACAGGTCTGAAAAACTGTTTTTT
TRBJ2-7,-,TRBV4-1,few,CASSQGWRDRDYEQYF,TGCGCCAGCAGCCAAGGGTGGCGGGACAGAGACTACGAGCAGTACTTC
TRBJ1-1,TRBD1,TRBV19,few,CASSSPGQKDEAFF,TGTGCCAGTAGTAGTCCGGGACAGAAAGATGAAGCTTTCTTT
TRBJ2-7,TRBD1,TRBV28,-,CASSLTGTAAYEQYF,TGTGCCAGCAGTTTAACCGGGACAGCCGCCTACGAGCAGTACTTC
TRBJ2-6,-,TRBV5-4,few,CASRTQDSGANVLTF,TGTGCCAGCCGAACCCAGGATTCTGGGGCCAACGTCCTGACTTTC
TRBJ1-5,-,TRBV2,-,CASSGTSYNQPQHF,TGTGCCAGTTCCGGGACTTCTTACAATCAGCCCCAGCATTTT
TRBJ2-7,-,TRBV6-6,few,CASGSSRYYEQYF,TGTGCCAGTGGGTCGAGCAGGTACTACGAGCAGTACTTC
TRBJ2-4,-,TRBV7-2,few,CASSFLGSTGRGNIQYF,TGTGCCAGCAGTTTCCTGGGGTCTACAGGGAGGGGAAACATTCAGTACTTC
TRBJ1-3,-,TRBV4-3,-,CASSQEPGSGNTIYF,TGCGCCAGCAGCCAAGAGCCAGGCTCTGGAAACACCATATATTTT
TRBJ2-5,TRBD1,TRBV5-4,few,CASSLRTGVGETQYF,TGTGCCAGCAGCTTAAGGACAGGCGTTGGAGAGACCCAGTACTTC
TRBJ1-3,-,TRBV30,-,CAGKAGPAGNTIYF,TGTGCCGGGAAGGCAGGTCCGGCTGGAAACACCATATATTTT